The 29 T cell receptor beta chains listed next were all sequenced from one sample in a study of T cells in women clearing cervical HPV infection. Method: immunoSEQ multiplex PCR; TCRdb's copy keeps in-frame clones and lacks some. The sample totals tens of thousands of clones; its top ten clones hold under 8.5%. Sequenced material: blood buffy coat. The receptors shown here come from a woman aged 18-70 years with a cervical HPV16 infection that either progressed to CIN3+ or cleared (not recorded which).

Note on this clone: The read stops 3 residues short of the end of the CDR3; the missing end is completed from the germline J gene. The chain couples TRBV6-2 or TRBV6-3 to TRBJ2-7; 12 bases are shared with TRBD2. CDR3 length equals 17 residues. V trimming: 2 bases; J trimming: 1 base; junction bases outside the gene matches: 6. In germline, CDR1 is MNHEY, CDR2 SVGEGT. Partial CDR3 DNA: TGTGCCAGCAGTTACCGTACTAGCGGGAGGCTTTCCTACGAG. It encodes CASSYRTSGRLSYE. The complete CDR3 reads CASSYRTSGRLSYEQYF.

To note about this clone: The CDR3 end lies 3 residues beyond the end of the read and is filled in from the germline J gene. V usage is TRBV20-1 and J usage is TRBJ1-5; tentative D call: TRBD1 (5 bases). Trimming stripped 1 base from V and 2 bases from J, with 9 bases between. From germline, CDR1 is DFQATT and CDR2 SNEGSKA (reference sequence). This CDR3 is 14 amino acids long. CDR3 region: CSARVGEGNQPQHF. The part of the CDR3 DNA that was read is TGCAGTGCTAGAGTAGGGGAAGGCAATCAGCCC.

As regards this clone: The sequence runs out 3 residues before the end of the CDR3; the remainder is reconstructed from the germline J gene. This chain joins TRBV29-1 and TRBJ2-6; no reliable D call. Trimming pared 5 bases from V and 4 bases from J, leaving 15 bases between. CDR3 length: 15 amino acids. The germline V gene encodes CDR1 SQVTM and CDR2 ANQGSEA. CDR3 residues: CSVLTDTAGANVLTF. CDR3 DNA (partial): TGCAGCGTTCTTACCGACACCGCCGGGGCCAACGTC.

CDR3 in amino acids: CSASRLAGAPGELFF. The DNA read from the CDR3 is TGCAGTGCTTCCCGACTAGCGGGAGCCCCCGGGGAG. This chain connects TRBV20-1 to TRBJ2-2; TRBD2 aligns across 12 bases. The read stops 3 residues short of the end of the CDR3; the missing end is completed from the germline J gene. The CDR3 is made up of 15 amino acids. Looked up from germline, CDR1 is DFQATT and CDR2 is SNEGSKA (reference sequence). V dropped 5 bases and J dropped 6; count of bases not matched to a gene: 7.

To note about this clone: The DNA ends 3 residues before the CDR3 does, and the rest of the CDR3 is filled in from the germline J gene. The chain employs TRBV30 and TRBJ2-3, with TRBD1 matching over 7 bases. V lost 6 bases to trimming and J lost 1 base; unmatched junction nucleotides: 4. The CDR3 extends over 13 amino acids. The germline V gene has CDR1 GTSNPN and CDR2 SVGIG (reference sequence). Incomplete CDR3 DNA: TGTGCCTGCACAGGGGATGGCACAGATACG. This sequence encodes CACTGDGTDT. The CDR3 as a whole reads CACTGDGTDTQYF.

Concerning this clone: The read finishes 3 residues shy of the CDR3 end, and the germline J gene is used to complete it. The V gene is TRBV5-1, the J gene TRBJ1-1; D unclear. Germline assignment: CDR1 SGHRS and CDR2 YFSETQ. The ends were cut back, 0 bases at V and 3 bases at J, with 18 bases in the middle. The CDR3 consists of 17 residues. Partial CDR3 DNA: TGCGCCAGCAGCTTGGGGTCTGGGCCCCTTAAGGACACTGAA. Encoded protein: CASSLGSGPLKDTE. The whole CDR3 protein reads CASSLGSGPLKDTEAFF.

Comments on this clone: The observed sequence ends 3 residues before the CDR3 terminus, with the missing tail filled in from the germline J gene. J is TRBJ2-5 and V is TRBV19; 10 nucleotides align to TRBD1. Per germline, CDR1 LNHDA and CDR2 SQIVND (reference sequence). V shed 9 bases and J 5 bases; nucleotides not matched to a gene: 6. The CDR3 runs 13 residues. The CDR3 protein is CASRQGAAETQYF. The CDR3 bases that were read are TGTGCCAGCAGACAGGGGGCGGCGGAGACC.

In regard to this clone: Read coverage stops 3 residues before the CDR3 terminus; the germline J gene supplies the remainder. This chain uses TRBV7-6 with TRBJ2-3; D perhaps matches TRBD1 (8 bases). Germline V gene sequence: CDR1 SGHVS, CDR2 FNYEAQ. Trimming took off 1 base at V and 5 bases at J, with 16 bases between the two ends. The CDR3 is 16 residues long. CDR3 in amino acids: CASSLVSSGQGDTQYF. The DNA read from the CDR3 is TGTGCCAGCAGCTTAGTGTCTAGCGGACAGGGAGATACG.

This clone is called medium-sized based on its frequency. The read stops 3 residues short of the end of the CDR3; the missing end is completed from the germline J gene. The rearrangement links TRBV19 to TRBJ2-5, with 7 bases that match TRBD1. This CDR3 spans 15 amino acids. The germline CDR1 and CDR2 sequences are LNHDA and SQIVND (reference sequence). V gave up 9 bases and J gave up 7 bases; unmatched junction bases: 17. The covered CDR3 bases are TGTGCCAGCGGTTCGCGGGTGGGGACAGAAGGGACC. Amino acid sequence: CASGSRVGTEGT. Given in full, the CDR3 is CASGSRVGTEGTQYF. Full variable domain (missing parts from reference TRBV19 and TRBJ2-5): DGGITQSPKYLFRKEGQNVTLSCEQNLNHDAMYWYRQDPGQGLRLIYYSQIVNDFQKGDIAEGYSVSREKKESFPLTVTSAQKNPTAFYLCASGSRVGTEGTQYFGPGTRLLVL.

About this clone itself: The CDR3 end is not reached by the read, which stops 3 residues before it; the germline J gene fills it in. The chain recombines TRBV12-3 or TRBV12-4 with TRBJ2-2, with 12 bases aligning to TRBD2. CDR3 length: 17 amino acids. J gave up 6 bases and V 4 bases, and 9 bases lay outside the gene matches. The CDR3 bases that were read are TGTGCCAGCAGTTCCCCTAGCGGGAGGGCCGGTCCCGGGGAG. Residues: CASSSPSGRAGPGE. The full CDR3 protein reads CASSSPSGRAGPGELFF.

With respect to this clone: The CDR3 goes on 3 residues after the read ends, and that part is filled in from the germline J gene. This sequence joins TRBV18 and TRBJ2-5, with TRBD2 matching over 7 bases. The germline V gene encodes CDR1 KGHSH and CDR2 LQKENI. The J segment lost 5 bases and the V segment lost 3 bases, leaving 9 bases of the junction unmatched. The CDR3 is made up of 15 amino acids. CDR3 residues: CASSPNGGSAETQYF. CDR3 bases read: TGTGCCAGCTCACCTAACGGCGGGAGTGCGGAGACC.

With regard to this clone: The read stops 3 residues short of the end of the CDR3; the missing end is completed from the germline J gene. Other DNA sequences in the same sample also yield this CDR3. The chain uses TRBV20-1 and TRBJ1-5, with D maybe TRBD1 (6 bases). Deletions cut 1 base from V and 5 bases from J, with 9 bases between. The CDR3 runs 13 residues. Germline V gene sequence: CDR1 DFQATT, CDR2 SNEGSKA (reference sequence). CDR3 DNA (partial): TGCAGTGCTAGAGGACAGGTAGATCAGCCC. Protein: CSARGQVDQP. In full, the CDR3 reads CSARGQVDQPQHF.

Note on this clone: The read ends 3 residues before the CDR3 terminus; that terminus is restored from the germline J gene. This sequence joins TRBV7-6 and TRBJ2-3; 12 bases line up with TRBD2. This CDR3 contains 18 residues. Germline CDR1 reads SGHVS; CDR2 reads FNYEAQ. Incomplete CDR3 DNA: TGTGCCAGCAGCTTAGCGTCACTAGCGGGAGGAGTCCCAGAGGCG. Translation: CASSLASLAGGVPEA. The whole CDR3 is CASSLASLAGGVPEAQYF.

The CDR3 loop is CASSLADYGYTF. CDR3 bases read: TGTGCCAGCAGCTTAGCGGATTATGGC. The chain has TRBV5-6 and TRBJ1-2; no clear D gene. The read falls 3 residues short of the CDR3 end, and the missing part is taken from the germline J gene. The CDR3 runs 12 residues. Germline V gene sequence: CDR1 SGHDT, CDR2 YYEEEE. Trimming took 2 bases from V and 5 from J, leaving 7 bases between them.

With regard to this clone: The read falls 3 residues short of the CDR3 end, and the missing part is taken from the germline J gene. The chain employs TRBV14 and TRBJ2-1, with unresolved D. The V end was cut by 1 base, the J end by 6 bases, with 7 bases between. This CDR3 has 13 residues. The V gene's germline CDR1 is SGHDN and CDR2 FVKESK. CDR3 DNA, as far as it was read: TGTGCCAGCAGCCAAGTGAGAGGCAATGAG. Residues: CASSQVRGNE. The CDR3 in its entirety is CASSQVRGNEQFF.

Comments on this clone: The read terminates 3 residues ahead of where the CDR3 ends, so the germline J gene completes it. This chain joins TRBV7-9 and TRBJ2-2; a weak D match, TRBD2 (5 bases). V lost 5 bases and J lost 3, with 13 bases in between. This CDR3 is 15 amino acids long. Germline CDR1 and CDR2: SEHNR and FQNEAQ (reference sequence). CDR3 bases read: TGTGCCAGCAGCACACGGACTGACTACACCGGGGAG. Its translation is CASSTRTDYTGE. The CDR3 as a whole reads CASSTRTDYTGELFF.

CDR3 DNA, as far as it was read: TGCGCCAGCAGCCCCCTAGCGGTTACTAGCACAGATACC. Translation: CASSPLAVTSTDT. The whole CDR3 sequence reads CASSPLAVTSTDTYTF. The J gene is TRBJ1-2, the V gene TRBV5-1; D is unresolved. The observed sequence ends 3 residues before the CDR3 terminus, with the missing tail filled in from the germline J gene. The CDR3 extends over 16 amino acids. Per the germline V gene, CDR1 is SGHRS and CDR2 is YFSETQ.

Regarding this clone: The read gets to within 3 residues of the CDR3 end, and the germline J gene fills in the rest. The V call is TRBV7-9, the J call TRBJ2-4, with D maybe TRBD1 (6 bases). The CDR3 contains 13 residues. Germline-derived CDR1 and CDR2 are SEHNR and FQNEAQ (reference sequence). Incomplete CDR3 DNA: TGTGCCAGCAGCTTGGACAGCGGCTATGGT. Encoded protein: CASSLDSGYG. The CDR3 in full is CASSLDSGYGQYF.

On this clone: The read comes to an end 3 residues before the CDR3 does, leaving the germline J gene to fill in the end. The V call is TRBV11-3, the J call TRBJ2-5, with D tentatively TRBD1 (5 bases). V was cut by 5 bases and J by 4 bases, with 11 bases left in between. CDR1 is SGHNT and CDR2 is YENEEA in the germline V gene. This CDR3 has 13 amino acids. The chain's CDR3 is CASSLRAIETQYF. The CDR3 bases that were read are TGTGCCAGCAGCCTCAGGGCCATAGAGACC.

Remarks on this clone: The CDR3 goes on 3 residues after the read ends, and that part is filled in from the germline J gene. V and J are TRBV20-1 and TRBJ1-2, with D possibly matching TRBD1 (6 bases). Germline assignment: CDR1 DFQATT and CDR2 SNEGSKA (reference sequence). The CDR3 is 13 residues long. The part of the CDR3 DNA that was read is TGCAGTGCTATACAGGGAATAGGAGGCGGC. It encodes CSAIQGIGGG. The whole CDR3 is CSAIQGIGGGYTF.

Comments on this clone: The CDR3 extends 3 residues past the end of the read, so its final part is completed from the germline J gene. V usage is TRBV19 and J usage is TRBJ1-5; D call uncertain. Trimming took off 0 bases at V and 7 bases at J, with 10 bases between the two ends. Germline V CDR1 and CDR2: LNHDA, SQIVND (reference sequence). This CDR3 contains 14 residues. The covered CDR3 bases are TGTGCCAGTAGTATAGATCTAGGAGGCCAGCCC. It codes for CASSIDLGGQP. The full CDR3 reads CASSIDLGGQPQHF.

Worth noting for this clone: The missing CDR3 end, 3 residues past where the read stops, is filled in from the germline J gene. This chain uses TRBV27 with TRBJ1-5, with D possibly TRBD1 on 6 matching bases. Trimming shortened V by 6 bases and J by 0 bases, and 21 bases separated the two germline ends. This CDR3 region has 18 residues. Germline lookup yields CDR1 MNHEY and CDR2 SMNVEV (reference sequence). CDR3 DNA, as far as it was read: TGTGCCAGCAGGACCCACAAACAGGGTGGAGATAGCAATCAGCCC. It codes for CASRTHKQGGDSNQP. The entire CDR3 reads CASRTHKQGGDSNQPQHF.

Points on this clone: The CDR3 goes on 3 residues after the read ends, and that part is filled in from the germline J gene. This chain links TRBV19 with TRBJ1-2, with D tentatively TRBD1 (5 bases). This CDR3 region has 13 residues. Germline assignment: CDR1 LNHDA and CDR2 SQIVND (reference sequence). Partial CDR3 DNA: TGTGCCACCACCGAGCCAGGGATGGACGAA. Protein sequence: CATTEPGMDE. Given in full, the CDR3 is CATTEPGMDEYTF.

As concerns this clone: With the read ending 3 residues before the CDR3 end, the germline J gene is used to fill in that end. The chain has TRBV18 and TRBJ1-1; TRBD1 might be the D (6 bases). The CDR3 length is 15 residues. CDR1 and CDR2 from the germline V gene are KGHSH and LQKENI. The ends were cut back, 2 bases at V and 1 base at J, with 11 bases in the middle. The CDR3 bases that were read are TGTGCCAGCTCACCAAAACAGGGTTCGAACACTGAA. This encodes CASSPKQGSNTE. The complete CDR3 protein is CASSPKQGSNTEAFF.

The CDR3 bases that were read are TGTGCCAGTAGTTCCCTGGCAGGGGCCGCTAACTATGGC. Amino acid sequence: CASSSLAGAANYG. In full, the CDR3 reads CASSSLAGAANYGYTF. V gene TRBV19 combines with J gene TRBJ1-2, with TRBD1 as a possible D gene (6 bases). The sequence runs out 3 residues before the end of the CDR3; the remainder is reconstructed from the germline J gene. Germline-derived CDR1 and CDR2 are LNHDA and SQIVND (reference sequence). V shed 5 bases and J shed 0 bases, with 16 bases lying between them. The CDR3 covers 16 residues.

Partial CDR3 DNA: TGCGCCAGCAGCGGCCTAGGACAGGGGGAGCTCAACACTGAA. Its protein is CASSGLGQGELNTE. The whole CDR3 sequence is CASSGLGQGELNTEAFF. V usage is TRBV5-1 and J usage is TRBJ1-1, with 10 bases fitting TRBD1. The read stops 3 residues short of the end of the CDR3; the missing end is completed from the germline J gene. J lost 2 bases, V lost 4 bases, and 11 bases had no gene match. The CDR3 runs to 17 residues. CDR1 SGHRS and CDR2 YFSETQ come from the germline V gene.

Details on this clone: The read falls 3 residues short of the CDR3 end, and the missing part is taken from the germline J gene. The chain has TRBV28 and TRBJ1-1; 8 bases map to TRBD1. Germline assignment: CDR1 MDHEN and CDR2 SYDVKM. There are 15 residues in the CDR3. V lost 5 bases, J lost 3 bases, and 8 bases stayed unmatched. CDR3 amino acids: CASSPRRTGYTEAFF. The CDR3 bases that were read are TGTGCCAGCAGTCCCCGCAGGACAGGGTACACTGAA.

A word on this clone: The read terminates 3 residues before the CDR3 end, so the remaining end is supplied by the germline J gene. This chain connects TRBV5-4 to TRBJ2-1; D not resolved. The CDR3 is made up of 14 amino acids. Looked up from germline, CDR1 is SGHNT and CDR2 is YYREEE (reference sequence). V was shortened by 3 bases and J by 0 bases, with 7 bases between the two germline ends. The part of the CDR3 DNA that was read is TGTGCCAGCAGCTCTAAAAGCTCCTACAATGAG. Its protein product is CASSSKSSYNE. In full, the CDR3 reads CASSSKSSYNEQFF. The full variable domain, completed using reference TRBV5-4 and TRBJ2-1, is ETGVTQSPTHLIKTRGQQVTLRCSSQSGHNTVSWYQQALGQGPQFIFQYYREEENGRGNFPPRFSGLQFPNYSSELNVNALELDDSALYLCASSSKSSYNEQFFGPGTRLTVL.

Points on this clone: The read ends 3 residues before the CDR3 terminus; that terminus is restored from the germline J gene. V is TRBV28 and J is TRBJ2-5; perhaps TRBD2 as D (7 bases). The CDR3 runs 16 residues. With 6 bases removed from V and 5 bases from J, the gap between germline ends came to 22 bases. Germline-derived CDR1 and CDR2 are MDHEN and SYDVKM. CDR3 amino acids: CASSPLGRDMGETQYF. CDR3 DNA (partial): TGTGCCAGCAGCCCTCTTGGGAGGGACATGGGTGAGACC.